This T cell receptor (beta chain) was observed in a study of T-cell memory formation after mild COVID-19. MiXCR, run by TCRdb on the 5' RACE reads, gives a single entry per CDR3 protein. This table has roughly 170,000 distinct CDR3 sequences, 20% to 25% appearing once. Turning to this clonotype: The antigen is not known.

The study's findings and limits: Confirmation was lacking for SARS-CoV-2 specificity of second-wave clones that peaked on day 37.

Germline CDR1 and CDR2: SGHVS and FNYEAQ. The CDR3 length is 15 residues. With V trimmed by 1 base and J by 1 base, 3 bases remained unmatched. The sample consisted of PBMCs or a T cell subset sorted from them (not recorded which). The TCR comes from an adult woman who had mild COVID-19 (a few samples of this study predate the infection). Cell type and time point are not known. This chain links TRBV7-6 with TRBJ2-7, with 8 nucleotides matching TRBD2. CDR3 in DNA: TGTGCCAGCAGCTTAGAGCGGGGGTCGTCCTACGAGCAGTACTTC. Translating it yields CASSLERGSSYEQYF.